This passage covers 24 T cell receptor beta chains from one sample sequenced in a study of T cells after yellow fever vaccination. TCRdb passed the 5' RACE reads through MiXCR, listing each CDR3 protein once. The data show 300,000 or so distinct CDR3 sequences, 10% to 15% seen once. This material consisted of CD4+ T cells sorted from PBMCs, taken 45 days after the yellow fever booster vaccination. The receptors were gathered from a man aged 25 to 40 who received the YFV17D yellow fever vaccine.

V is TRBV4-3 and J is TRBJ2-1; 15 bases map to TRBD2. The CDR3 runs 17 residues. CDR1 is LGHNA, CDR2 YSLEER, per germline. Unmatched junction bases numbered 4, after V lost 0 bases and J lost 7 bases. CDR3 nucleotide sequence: TGCGCCAGCAGCCAAGATGGACTAGCGGGAGGGGGAAATGAGCAGTTCTTC. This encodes CASSQDGLAGGGNEQFF.

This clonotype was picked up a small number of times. For the CDR3, the DNA is TGTGCCACCAGTGATGCGGCGTATGACACAGATACGCAGTATTTT. Translated, it gives CATSDAAYDTDTQYF. The chain links TRBV24-1 to TRBJ2-3; D unresolved. This CDR3 comprises 15 residues. Trimming stripped 3 bases from V and 2 bases from J, with 11 bases between. Looked up from germline, CDR1 is KGHDR and CDR2 is SFDVKD.

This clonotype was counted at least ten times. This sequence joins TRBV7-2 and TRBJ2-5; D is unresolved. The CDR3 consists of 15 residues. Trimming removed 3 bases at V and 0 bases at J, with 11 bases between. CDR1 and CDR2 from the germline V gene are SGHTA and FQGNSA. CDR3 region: CASSLGTLYQETQYF. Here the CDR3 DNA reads TGTGCCAGCAGCTTGGGAACTCTGTACCAAGAGACCCAGTACTTC.

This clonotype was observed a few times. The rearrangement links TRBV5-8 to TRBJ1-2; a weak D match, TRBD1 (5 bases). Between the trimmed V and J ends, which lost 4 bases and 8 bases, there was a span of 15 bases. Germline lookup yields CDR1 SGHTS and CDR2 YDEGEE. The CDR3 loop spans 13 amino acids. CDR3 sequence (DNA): TGTGCCAGCAGCCTGTCAGGGTCCTACGGCTACACCTTC. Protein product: CASSLSGSYGYTF.

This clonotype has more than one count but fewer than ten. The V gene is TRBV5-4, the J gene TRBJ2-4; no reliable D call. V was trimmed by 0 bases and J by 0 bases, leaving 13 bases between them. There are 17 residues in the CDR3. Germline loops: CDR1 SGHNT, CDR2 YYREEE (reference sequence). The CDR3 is CASSLASAELAKNIQYF. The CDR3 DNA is TGTGCCAGCAGCTTGGCCAGTGCAGAGCTAGCCAAAAACATTCAGTACTTC. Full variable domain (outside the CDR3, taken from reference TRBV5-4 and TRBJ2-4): ETGVTQSPTHLIKTRGQQVTLRCSSQSGHNTVSWYQQALGQGPQFIFQYYREEENGRGNFPPRFSGLQFPNYSSELNVNALELDDSALYLCASSLASAELAKNIQYFGAGTRLSVL.

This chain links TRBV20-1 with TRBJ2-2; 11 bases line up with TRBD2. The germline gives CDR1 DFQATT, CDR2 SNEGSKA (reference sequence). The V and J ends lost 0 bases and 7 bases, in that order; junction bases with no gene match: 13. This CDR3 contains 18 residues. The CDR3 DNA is TGCAGTGCTAGAGACCTGCTAGCGGGAGGAATATATGGCGGGGAGCTGTTTTTT. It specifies CSARDLLAGGIYGGELFF.

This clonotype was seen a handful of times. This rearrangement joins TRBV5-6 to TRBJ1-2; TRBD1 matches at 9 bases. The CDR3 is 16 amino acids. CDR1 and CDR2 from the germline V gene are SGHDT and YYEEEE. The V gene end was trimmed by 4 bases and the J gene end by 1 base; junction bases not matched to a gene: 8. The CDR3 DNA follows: TGTGCCAGCAGCATAGTACCGGGACAGGGTAACTATGGCTACACCTTC. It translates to CASSIVPGQGNYGYTF.

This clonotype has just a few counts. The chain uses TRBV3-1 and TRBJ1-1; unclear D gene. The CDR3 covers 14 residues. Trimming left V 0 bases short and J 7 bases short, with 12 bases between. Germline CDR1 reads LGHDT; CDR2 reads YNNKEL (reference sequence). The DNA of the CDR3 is TGTGCCAGCAGCCAAGATGGCGCGGGAATTGAAGCTTTCTTT. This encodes CASSQDGAGIEAFF.

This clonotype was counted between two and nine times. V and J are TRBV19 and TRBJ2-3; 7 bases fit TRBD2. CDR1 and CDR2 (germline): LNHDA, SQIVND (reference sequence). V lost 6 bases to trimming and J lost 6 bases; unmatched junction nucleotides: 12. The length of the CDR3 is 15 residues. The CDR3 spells CASRGGGRPSDTQYF. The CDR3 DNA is TGTGCCAGTAGAGGCGGGGGACGGCCTTCCGATACGCAGTATTTT.

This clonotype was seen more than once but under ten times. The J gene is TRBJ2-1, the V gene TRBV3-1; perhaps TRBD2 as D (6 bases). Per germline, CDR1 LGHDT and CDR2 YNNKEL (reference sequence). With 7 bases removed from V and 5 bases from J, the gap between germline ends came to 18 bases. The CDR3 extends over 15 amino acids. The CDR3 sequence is CASNLLYSGNNEQFF. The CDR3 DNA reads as TGTGCCAGCAACCTCTTGTATAGCGGTAACAATGAGCAGTTCTTC.

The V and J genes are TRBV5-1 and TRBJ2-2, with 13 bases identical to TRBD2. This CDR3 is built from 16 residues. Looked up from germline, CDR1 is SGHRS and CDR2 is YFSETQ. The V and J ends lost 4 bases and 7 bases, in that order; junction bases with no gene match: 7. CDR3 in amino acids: CASSLGTSGIGGELFF. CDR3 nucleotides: TGCGCCAGCAGCCTAGGGACTAGCGGGATCGGCGGGGAGCTGTTTTTT.

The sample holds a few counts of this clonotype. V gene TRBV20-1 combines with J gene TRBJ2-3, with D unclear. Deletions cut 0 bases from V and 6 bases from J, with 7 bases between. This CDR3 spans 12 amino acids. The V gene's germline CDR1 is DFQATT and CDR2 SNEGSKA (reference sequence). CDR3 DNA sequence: TGCAGTGCTAGAGAAATAGGGGATACGCAGTATTTT. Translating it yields CSAREIGDTQYF.

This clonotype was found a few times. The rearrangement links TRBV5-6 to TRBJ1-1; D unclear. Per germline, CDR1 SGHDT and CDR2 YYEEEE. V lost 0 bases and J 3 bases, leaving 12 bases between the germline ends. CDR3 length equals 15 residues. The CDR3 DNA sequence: TGTGCCAGCAGCTTGGGTCCCGTCACTGACACTGAAGCTTTCTTT. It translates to CASSLGPVTDTEAFF. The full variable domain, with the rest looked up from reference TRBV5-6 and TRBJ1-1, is DAGVTQSPTHLIKTRGQQVTLRCSPKSGHDTVSWYQQALGQGPQFIFQYYEEEERQRGNFPDRFSGHQFPNYSSELNVNALLLGDSALYLCASSLGPVTDTEAFFGQGTRLTVV.

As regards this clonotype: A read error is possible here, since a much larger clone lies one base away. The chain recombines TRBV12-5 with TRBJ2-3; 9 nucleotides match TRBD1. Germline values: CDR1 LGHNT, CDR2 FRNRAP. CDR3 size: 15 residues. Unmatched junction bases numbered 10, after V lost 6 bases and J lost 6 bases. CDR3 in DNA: TGTGCTAGTGGCTTCGGACAGGGGAGGCATGATACGCAGTATTTT. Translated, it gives CASGFGQGRHDTQYF.

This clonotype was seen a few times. CDR3 sequence (DNA): TGCAGTGCTAGACCGGGCGGGAGTTCTTACGAGCAGTACTTC. This translates into CSARPGGSSYEQYF. J is TRBJ2-7 and V is TRBV20-1; 7 nucleotides align to TRBD2. J was trimmed by 4 bases and V by 2 bases; bases with no gene match: 8. The germline V gene has CDR1 DFQATT and CDR2 SNEGSKA (reference sequence). The CDR3 is made up of 14 amino acids.

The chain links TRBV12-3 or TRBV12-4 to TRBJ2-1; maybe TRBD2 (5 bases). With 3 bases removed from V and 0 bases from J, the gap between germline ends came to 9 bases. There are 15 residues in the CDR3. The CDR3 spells CASSFEGSSYNEQFF. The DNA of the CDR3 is TGTGCCAGCAGTTTTGAGGGAAGCTCCTACAATGAGCAGTTCTTC.

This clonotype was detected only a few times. The CDR3 spells CSASGGDRNYNEQFF. As DNA, the CDR3 is TGCAGTGCTAGTGGTGGGGACAGGAACTACAATGAGCAGTTCTTC. This rearrangement joins TRBV20-1 to TRBJ2-1, with 8 nucleotides matching TRBD1. The germline gives CDR1 DFQATT, CDR2 SNEGSKA (reference sequence). The CDR3 sequence is 15 residues long. V was pared by 3 bases and J by 3 bases, with 7 bases of the junction left unmatched.

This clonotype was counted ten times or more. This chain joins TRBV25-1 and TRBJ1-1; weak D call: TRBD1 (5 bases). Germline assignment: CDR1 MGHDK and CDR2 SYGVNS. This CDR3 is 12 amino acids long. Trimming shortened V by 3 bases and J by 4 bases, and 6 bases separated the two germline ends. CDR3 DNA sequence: TGTGCCAGCAGTGATAGGGGCACTGAAGCTTTCTTT. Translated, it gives CASSDRGTEAFF.

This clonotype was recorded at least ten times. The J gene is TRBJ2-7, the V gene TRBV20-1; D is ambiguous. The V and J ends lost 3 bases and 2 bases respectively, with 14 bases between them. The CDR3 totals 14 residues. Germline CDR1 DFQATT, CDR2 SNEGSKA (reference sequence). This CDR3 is CSASRQDAAYEQYF. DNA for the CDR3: TGCAGTGCTAGTCGTCAGGACGCCGCCTACGAGCAGTACTTC.

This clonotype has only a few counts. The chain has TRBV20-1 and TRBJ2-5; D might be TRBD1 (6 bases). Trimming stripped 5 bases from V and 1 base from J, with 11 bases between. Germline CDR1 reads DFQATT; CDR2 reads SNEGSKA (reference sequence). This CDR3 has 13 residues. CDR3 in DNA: TGCAGTGCTGCCGGGACACGCCAAGAGACCCAGTACTTC. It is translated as CSAAGTRQETQYF.

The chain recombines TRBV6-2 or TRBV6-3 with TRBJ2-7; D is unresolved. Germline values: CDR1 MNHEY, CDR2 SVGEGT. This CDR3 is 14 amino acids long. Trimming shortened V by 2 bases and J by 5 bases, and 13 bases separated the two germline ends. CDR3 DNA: TGTGCCAGCAGTTACGTAGCCTGGAGCGACGAGCAGTACTTC. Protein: CASSYVAWSDEQYF.

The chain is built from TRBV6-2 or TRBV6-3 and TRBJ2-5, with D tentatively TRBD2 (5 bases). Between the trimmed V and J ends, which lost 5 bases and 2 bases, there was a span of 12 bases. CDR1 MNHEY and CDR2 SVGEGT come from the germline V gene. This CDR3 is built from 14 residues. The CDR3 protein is CASSEDLVQETQYF. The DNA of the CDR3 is TGTGCCAGCAGTGAGGACTTAGTACAAGAGACCCAGTACTTC.

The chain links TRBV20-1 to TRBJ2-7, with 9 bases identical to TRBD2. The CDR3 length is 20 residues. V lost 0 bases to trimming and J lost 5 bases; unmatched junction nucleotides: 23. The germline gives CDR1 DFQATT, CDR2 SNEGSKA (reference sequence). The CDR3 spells CSARELQGRGLSGRYNEQYF. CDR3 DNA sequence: TGCAGTGCTAGAGAATTACAAGGGAGGGGTCTTAGCGGGAGATACAACGAGCAGTACTTC.

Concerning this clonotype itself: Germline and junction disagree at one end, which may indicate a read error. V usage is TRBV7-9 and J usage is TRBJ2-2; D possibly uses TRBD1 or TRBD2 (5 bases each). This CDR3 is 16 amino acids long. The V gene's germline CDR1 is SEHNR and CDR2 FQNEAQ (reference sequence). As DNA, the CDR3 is TGTGCCAGCAGCTTAGCCGGGACGGTGAACACCGGGGATCTGTTTTTT. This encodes CASSLAGTVNTGDLFF.